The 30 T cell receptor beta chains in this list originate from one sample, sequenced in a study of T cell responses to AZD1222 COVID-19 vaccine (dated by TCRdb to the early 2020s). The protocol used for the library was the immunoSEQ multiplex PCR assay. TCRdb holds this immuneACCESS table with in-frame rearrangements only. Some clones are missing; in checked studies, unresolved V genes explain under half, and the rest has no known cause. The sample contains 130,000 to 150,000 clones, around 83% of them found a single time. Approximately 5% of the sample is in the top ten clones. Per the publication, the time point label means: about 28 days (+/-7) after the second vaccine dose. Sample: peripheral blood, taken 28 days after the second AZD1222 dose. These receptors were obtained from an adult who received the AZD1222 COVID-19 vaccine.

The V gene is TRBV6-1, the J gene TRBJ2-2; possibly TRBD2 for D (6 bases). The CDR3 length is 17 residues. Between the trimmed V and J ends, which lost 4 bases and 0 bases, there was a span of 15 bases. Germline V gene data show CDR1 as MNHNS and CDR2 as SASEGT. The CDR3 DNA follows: TGTGCCAGCAGTGGCCGGGACTCGAATTCGAACACCGGGGAGCTGTTTTTT. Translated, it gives CASSGRDSNSNTGELFF.

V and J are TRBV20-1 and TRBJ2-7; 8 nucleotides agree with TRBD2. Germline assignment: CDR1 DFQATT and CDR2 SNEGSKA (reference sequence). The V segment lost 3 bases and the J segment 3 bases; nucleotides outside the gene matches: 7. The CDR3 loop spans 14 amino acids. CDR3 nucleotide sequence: TGCAGTGCTAGTCCACTAGCGGCCCTCTACGAGCAGTACTTC. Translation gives CSASPLAALYEQYF.

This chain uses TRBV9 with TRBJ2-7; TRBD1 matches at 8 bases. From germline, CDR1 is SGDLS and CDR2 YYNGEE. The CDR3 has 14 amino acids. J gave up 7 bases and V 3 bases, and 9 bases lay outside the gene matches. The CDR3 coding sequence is TGTGCCAGCAGCGCCTGGACAGGGTCGGAGGAGCAGTACTTC. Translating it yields CASSAWTGSEEQYF.

CDR3 loop: CASSYAEVNTEAFF. In nucleotides, the CDR3 is TGTGCCAGTTCATATGCGGAGGTGAACACTGAAGCTTTCTTT. The rearrangement uses TRBV6-5 and TRBJ1-1; D is unclear. Germline V gene lookup returns CDR1 MNHEY and CDR2 SVGAGI. With 9 bases removed from V and 0 bases from J, the gap between germline ends came to 14 bases. The CDR3 has 14 amino acids.

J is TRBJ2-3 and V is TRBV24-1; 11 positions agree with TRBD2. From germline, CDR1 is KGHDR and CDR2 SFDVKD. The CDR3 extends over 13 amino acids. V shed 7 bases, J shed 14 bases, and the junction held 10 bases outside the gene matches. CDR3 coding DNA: TGTGCCACCAGCCCCGCTAGCGGGGGGCCGCGGTATTTT. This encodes CATSPASGGPRYF.

CDR3 sequence (DNA): TGTGCCAGCAGCCCTCAGGGCACTGAAGCTTTCTTT. This codes for CASSPQGTEAFF. The chain couples TRBV9 to TRBJ1-1, with TRBD1 as a possible D gene (5 bases). The CDR3 spans 12 residues. Germline loops: CDR1 SGDLS, CDR2 YYNGEE. The V gene lost 4 bases and the J gene lost 4 bases, with 8 bases spanning the gap. Full variable domain (remainder filled in from reference TRBV9 and TRBJ1-1): DSGVTQTPKHLITATGQRVTLRCSPRSGDLSVYWYQQSLDQGLQFLIQYYNGEERAKGNILERFSAQQFPDLHSELNLSSLELGDSALYFCASSPQGTEAFFGQGTRLTVV.

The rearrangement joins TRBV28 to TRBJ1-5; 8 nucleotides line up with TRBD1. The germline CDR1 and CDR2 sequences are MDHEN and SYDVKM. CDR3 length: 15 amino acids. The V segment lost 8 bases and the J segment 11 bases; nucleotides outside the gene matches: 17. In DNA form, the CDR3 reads TGTGCCAGCCTGACAGGGGCAGATGCACGCGGGTCCCAGCATTTT. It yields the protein CASLTGADARGSQHF. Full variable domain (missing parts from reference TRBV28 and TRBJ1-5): DVKVTQSSRYLVKRTGEKVFLECVQDMDHENMFWYRQDPGLGLRLIYFSYDVKMKEKGDIPEGYSVSREKKERFSLILESASTNQTSMYLCASLTGADARGSQHFGDGTRLSIL.

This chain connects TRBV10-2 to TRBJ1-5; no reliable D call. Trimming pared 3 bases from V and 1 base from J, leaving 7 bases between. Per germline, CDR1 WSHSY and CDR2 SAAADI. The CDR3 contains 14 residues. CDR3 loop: CASSDGWSNQPQHF. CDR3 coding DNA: TGCGCCAGCAGTGACGGGTGGAGCAATCAGCCCCAGCATTTT.

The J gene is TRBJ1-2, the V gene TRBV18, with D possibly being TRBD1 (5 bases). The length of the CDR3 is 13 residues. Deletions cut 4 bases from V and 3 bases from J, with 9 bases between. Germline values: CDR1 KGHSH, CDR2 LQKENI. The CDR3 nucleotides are TGTGCCAGCTCACGGGACCGAGACTATGGCTACACCTTC. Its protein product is CASSRDRDYGYTF.

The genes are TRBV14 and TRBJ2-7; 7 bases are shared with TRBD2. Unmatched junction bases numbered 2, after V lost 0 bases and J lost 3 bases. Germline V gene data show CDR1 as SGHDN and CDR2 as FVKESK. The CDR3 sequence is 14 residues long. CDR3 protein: CASSQEWGGYEQYF. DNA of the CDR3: TGTGCCAGCAGCCAAGAGTGGGGGGGCTACGAGCAGTACTTC.

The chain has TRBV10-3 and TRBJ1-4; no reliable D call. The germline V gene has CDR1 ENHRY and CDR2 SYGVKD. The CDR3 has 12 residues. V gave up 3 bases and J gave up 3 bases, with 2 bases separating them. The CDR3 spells CAISDANEKLFF. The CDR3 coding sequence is TGTGCCATCAGTGACGCTAATGAAAAACTGTTTTTT.

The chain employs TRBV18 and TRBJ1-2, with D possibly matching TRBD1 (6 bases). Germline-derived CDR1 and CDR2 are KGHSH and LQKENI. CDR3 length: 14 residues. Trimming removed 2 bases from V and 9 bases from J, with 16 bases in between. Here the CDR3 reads CASSPGGAQGRYTF. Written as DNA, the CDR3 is TGTGCCAGCTCACCAGGAGGGGCCCAGGGGCGCTACACCTTC.

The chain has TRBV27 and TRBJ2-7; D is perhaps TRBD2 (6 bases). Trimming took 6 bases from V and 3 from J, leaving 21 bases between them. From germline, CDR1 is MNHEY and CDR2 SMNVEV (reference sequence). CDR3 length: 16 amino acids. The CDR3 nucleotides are TGTGCCAGCAGCCCCACCCCCGGCCAGCGGGTCTACGAGCAGTACTTC. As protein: CASSPTPGQRVYEQYF.

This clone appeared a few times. CDR3 nucleotide sequence: TGTGCCAGCAGTCGTTGGACCCTAGCGGGAGGGCCAGGCGAGCAGTACTTC. Residues: CASSRWTLAGGPGEQYF. The rearrangement links TRBV28 to TRBJ2-7; 12 bases are a match to TRBD2. The germline CDR1 and CDR2 sequences are MDHEN and SYDVKM. The CDR3 sequence is 17 residues long. J gave up 6 bases and V 5 bases, and 14 bases lay outside the gene matches.

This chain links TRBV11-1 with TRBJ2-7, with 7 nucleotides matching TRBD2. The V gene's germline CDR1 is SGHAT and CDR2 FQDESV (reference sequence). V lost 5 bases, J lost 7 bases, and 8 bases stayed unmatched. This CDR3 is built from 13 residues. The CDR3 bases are TGTGCCAGCAGCCCAAGGACTAGGGGAGAGCAGTACTTC. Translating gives CASSPRTRGEQYF.

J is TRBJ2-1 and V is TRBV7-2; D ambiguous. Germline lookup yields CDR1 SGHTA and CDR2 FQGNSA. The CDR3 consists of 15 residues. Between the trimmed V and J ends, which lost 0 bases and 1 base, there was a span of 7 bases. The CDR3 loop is CASSLAGASYNEQFF. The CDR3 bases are TGTGCCAGCAGCTTAGCAGGAGCTTCCTACAATGAGCAGTTCTTC.

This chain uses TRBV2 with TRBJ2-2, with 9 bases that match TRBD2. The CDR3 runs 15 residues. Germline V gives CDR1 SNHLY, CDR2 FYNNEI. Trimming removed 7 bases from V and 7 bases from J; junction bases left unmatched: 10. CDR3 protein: CASIRRGGADGELFF. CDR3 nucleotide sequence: TGTGCCAGCATCCGACGCGGGGGGGCGGACGGGGAGCTGTTTTTT.

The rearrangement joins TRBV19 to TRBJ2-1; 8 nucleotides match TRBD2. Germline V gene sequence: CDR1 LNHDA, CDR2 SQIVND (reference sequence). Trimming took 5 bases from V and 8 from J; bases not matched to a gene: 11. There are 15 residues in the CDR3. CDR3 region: CASSPPGTRRDEQFF. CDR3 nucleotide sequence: TGTGCCAGTAGTCCTCCCGGGACTAGGAGGGATGAGCAGTTCTTC.

The CDR3 DNA is TGTGCCAGCAGTCCGACCGGGGGCTCCTACGAGCAGTACTTC. Amino acids: CASSPTGGSYEQYF. The gene calls are TRBV3-1 (or the pseudogene TRBV3-2) and TRBJ2-7; possibly TRBD2 for D (6 bases). Germline CDR1 reads LGHDT; CDR2 reads YNNKEL (reference sequence). V was pared by 6 bases and J by 0 bases, with 12 bases between. There are 14 residues in the CDR3.

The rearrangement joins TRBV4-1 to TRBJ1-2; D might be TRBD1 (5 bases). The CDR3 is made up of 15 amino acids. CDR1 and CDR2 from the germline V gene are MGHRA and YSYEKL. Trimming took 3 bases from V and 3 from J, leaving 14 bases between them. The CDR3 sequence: CASSHKRTGDYGYTF. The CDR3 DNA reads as TGCGCCAGCAGCCACAAGAGGACGGGGGACTATGGCTACACCTTC.

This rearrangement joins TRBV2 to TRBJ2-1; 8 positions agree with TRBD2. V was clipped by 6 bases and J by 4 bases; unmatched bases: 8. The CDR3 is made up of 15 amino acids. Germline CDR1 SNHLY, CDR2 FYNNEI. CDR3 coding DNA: TGTGCCAGCAGGCCGGGAGGGCCTTTTTACAATGAGCAGTTCTTC. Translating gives CASRPGGPFYNEQFF.

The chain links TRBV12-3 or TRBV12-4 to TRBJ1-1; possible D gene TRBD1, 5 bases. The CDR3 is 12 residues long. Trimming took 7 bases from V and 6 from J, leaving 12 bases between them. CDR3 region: CASTPRGAEAFF. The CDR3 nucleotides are TGTGCCAGCACCCCCCGGGGCGCTGAAGCTTTCTTT.

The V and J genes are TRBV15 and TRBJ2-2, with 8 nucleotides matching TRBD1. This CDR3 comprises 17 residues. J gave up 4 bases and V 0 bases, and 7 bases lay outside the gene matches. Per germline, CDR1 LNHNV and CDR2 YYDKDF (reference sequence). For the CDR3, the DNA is TGTGCCACCAGCAGAGATCGCGGACAGGGTTTCACCGGGGAGCTGTTTTTT. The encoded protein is CATSRDRGQGFTGELFF.

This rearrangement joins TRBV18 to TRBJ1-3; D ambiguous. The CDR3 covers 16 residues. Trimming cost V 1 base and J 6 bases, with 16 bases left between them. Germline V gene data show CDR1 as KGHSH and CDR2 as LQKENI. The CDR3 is CASSPLGGQSKNTIYF. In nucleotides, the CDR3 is TGTGCCAGCTCACCACTAGGTGGGCAGAGCAAAAACACCATATATTTT.

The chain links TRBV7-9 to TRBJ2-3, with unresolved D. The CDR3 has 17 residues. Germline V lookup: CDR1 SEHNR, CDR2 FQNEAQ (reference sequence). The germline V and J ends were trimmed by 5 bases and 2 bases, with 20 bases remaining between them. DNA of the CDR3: TGTGCCAGCAGCAGCCCGGTGGCCTTAGGTAACACAGATACGCAGTATTTT. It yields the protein CASSSPVALGNTDTQYF.

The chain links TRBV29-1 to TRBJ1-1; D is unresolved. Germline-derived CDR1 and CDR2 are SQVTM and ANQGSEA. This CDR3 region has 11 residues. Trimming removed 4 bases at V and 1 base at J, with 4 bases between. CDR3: CSVVRNTEAFF. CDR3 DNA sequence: TGCAGCGTTGTTAGGAACACTGAAGCTTTCTTT. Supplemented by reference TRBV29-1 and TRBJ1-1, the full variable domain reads SAVISQKPSRDICQRGTSLTIQCQVDSQVTMMFWYRQQPGQSLTLIATANQGSEATYESGFVIDKFPISRPNLTFSTLTVSNMSPEDSSIYLCSVVRNTEAFFGQGTRLTVV.

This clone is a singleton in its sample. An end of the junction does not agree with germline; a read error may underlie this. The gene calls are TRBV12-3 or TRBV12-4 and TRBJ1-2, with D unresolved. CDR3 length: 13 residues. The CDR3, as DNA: TGTGCCAGCAGGTTAGGGCGAGTTTATGGCTACACCTTC. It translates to CASRLGRVYGYTF.

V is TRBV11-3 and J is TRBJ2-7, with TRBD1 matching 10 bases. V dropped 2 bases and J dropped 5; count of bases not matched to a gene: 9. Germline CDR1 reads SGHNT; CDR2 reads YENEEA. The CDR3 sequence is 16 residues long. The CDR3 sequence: CASSLSDRGRFNEQYF. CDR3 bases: TGTGCCAGCAGCTTATCTGACAGGGGGCGTTTTAACGAGCAGTACTTC.

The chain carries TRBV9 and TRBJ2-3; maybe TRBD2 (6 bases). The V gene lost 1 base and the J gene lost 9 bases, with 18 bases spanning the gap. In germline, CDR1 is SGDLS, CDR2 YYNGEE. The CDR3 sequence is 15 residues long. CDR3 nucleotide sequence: TGTGCCAGCAGCGTAAACCCACTAGCCCAATCGACGCAGTATTTT. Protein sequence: CASSVNPLAQSTQYF.

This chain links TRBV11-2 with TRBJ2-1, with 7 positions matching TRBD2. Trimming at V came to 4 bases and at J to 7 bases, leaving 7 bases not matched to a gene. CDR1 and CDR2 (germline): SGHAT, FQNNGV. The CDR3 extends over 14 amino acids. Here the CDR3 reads CASSSRRGLNEQFF. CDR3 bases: TGTGCCAGCAGCTCTAGGCGGGGGTTGAATGAGCAGTTCTTC.